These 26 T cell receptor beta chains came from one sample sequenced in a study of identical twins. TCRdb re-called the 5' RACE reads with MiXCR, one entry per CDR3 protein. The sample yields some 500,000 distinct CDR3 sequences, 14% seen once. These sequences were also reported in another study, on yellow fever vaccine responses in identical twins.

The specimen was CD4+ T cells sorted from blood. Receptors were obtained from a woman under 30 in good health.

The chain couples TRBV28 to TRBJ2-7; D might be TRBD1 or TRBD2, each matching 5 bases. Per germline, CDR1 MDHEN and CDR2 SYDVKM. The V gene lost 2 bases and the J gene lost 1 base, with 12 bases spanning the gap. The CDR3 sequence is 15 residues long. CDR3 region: CASSLQTGTSYEQYF. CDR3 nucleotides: TGTGCCAGCAGTTTACAAACCGGGACGTCCTACGAGCAGTACTTC.

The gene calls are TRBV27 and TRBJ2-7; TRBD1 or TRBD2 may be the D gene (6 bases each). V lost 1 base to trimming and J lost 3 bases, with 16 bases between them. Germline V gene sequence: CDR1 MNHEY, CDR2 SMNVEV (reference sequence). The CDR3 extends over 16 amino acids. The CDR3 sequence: CASSLWGAAALYEQYF. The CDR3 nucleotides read TGTGCCAGCAGTTTATGGGGGGCTGCGGCCCTCTACGAGCAGTACTTC.

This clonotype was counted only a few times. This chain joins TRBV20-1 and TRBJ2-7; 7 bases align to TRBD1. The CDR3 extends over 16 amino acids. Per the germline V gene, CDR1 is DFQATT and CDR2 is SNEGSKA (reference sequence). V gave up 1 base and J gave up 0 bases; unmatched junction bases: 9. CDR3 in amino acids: CSARGYPGGSSYEQYF. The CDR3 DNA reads TGCAGTGCTAGAGGGTATCCAGGGGGAAGCTCCTACGAGCAGTACTTC.

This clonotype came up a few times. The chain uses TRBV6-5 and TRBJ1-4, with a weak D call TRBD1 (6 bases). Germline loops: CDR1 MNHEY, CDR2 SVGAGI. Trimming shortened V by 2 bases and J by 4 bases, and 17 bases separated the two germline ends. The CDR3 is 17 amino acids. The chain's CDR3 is CASSYGHGGGLNEKLFF. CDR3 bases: TGTGCCAGCAGTTACGGTCATGGCGGGGGCCTTAATGAAAAACTGTTTTTT.

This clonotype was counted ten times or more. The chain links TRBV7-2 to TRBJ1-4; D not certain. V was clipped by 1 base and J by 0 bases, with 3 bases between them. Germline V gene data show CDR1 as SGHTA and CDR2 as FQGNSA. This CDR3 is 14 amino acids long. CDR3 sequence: CASSLVSTNEKLFF. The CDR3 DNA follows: TGTGCCAGCAGCTTAGTTTCAACTAATGAAAAACTGTTTTTT. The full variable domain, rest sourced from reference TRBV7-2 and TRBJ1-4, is GAGVSQSPSNKVTEKGKDVELRCDPISGHTALYWYRQSLGQGLEFLIYFQGNSAPDKSGLPSDRFSAERTGGSVSTLTIQRTQQEDSAVYLCASSLVSTNEKLFFGSGTQLSVL.

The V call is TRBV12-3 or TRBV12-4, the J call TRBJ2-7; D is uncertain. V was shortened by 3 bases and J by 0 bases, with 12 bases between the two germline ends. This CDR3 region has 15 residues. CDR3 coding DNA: TGTGCCAGCAGTTTTGGTCCGGGTAACTCCTACGAGCAGTACTTC. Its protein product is CASSFGPGNSYEQYF.

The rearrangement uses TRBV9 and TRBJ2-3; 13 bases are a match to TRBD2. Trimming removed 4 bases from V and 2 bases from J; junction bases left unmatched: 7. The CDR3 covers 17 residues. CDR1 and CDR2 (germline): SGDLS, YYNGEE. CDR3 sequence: CASSPRLAGGTTDTQYF. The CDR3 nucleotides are TGTGCCAGCAGCCCAAGACTAGCGGGGGGAACCACAGATACGCAGTATTTT.

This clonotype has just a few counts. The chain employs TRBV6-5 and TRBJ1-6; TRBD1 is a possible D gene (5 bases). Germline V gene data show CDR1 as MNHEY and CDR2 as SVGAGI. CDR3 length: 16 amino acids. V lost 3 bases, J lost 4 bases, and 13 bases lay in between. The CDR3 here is CASSYEGDPYNSPLHF. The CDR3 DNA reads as TGTGCCAGCAGTTATGAAGGGGACCCTTATAATTCACCCCTCCACTTT.

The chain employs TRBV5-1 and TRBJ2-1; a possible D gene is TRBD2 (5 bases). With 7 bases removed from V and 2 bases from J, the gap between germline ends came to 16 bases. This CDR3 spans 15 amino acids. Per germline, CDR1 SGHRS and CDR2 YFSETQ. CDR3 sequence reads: CASGSPTGTYNEQFF. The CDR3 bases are TGCGCCAGCGGCTCCCCGACCGGGACCTACAATGAGCAGTTCTTC.

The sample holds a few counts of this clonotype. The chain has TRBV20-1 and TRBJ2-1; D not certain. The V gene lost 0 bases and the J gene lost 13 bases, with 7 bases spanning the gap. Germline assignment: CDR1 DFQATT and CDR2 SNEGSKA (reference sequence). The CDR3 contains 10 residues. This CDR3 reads CSARDWFQFF. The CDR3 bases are TGCAGTGCTAGAGATTGGTTTCAGTTCTTC.

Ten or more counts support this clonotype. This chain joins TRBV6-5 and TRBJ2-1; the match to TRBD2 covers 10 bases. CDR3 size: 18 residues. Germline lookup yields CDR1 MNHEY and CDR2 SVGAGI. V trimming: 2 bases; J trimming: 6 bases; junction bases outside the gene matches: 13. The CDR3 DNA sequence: TGTGCCAGCAGTTACCCCCTACGAGCGGGAGGGCCCTCCAATGAGCAGTTCTTC. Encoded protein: CASSYPLRAGGPSNEQFF.

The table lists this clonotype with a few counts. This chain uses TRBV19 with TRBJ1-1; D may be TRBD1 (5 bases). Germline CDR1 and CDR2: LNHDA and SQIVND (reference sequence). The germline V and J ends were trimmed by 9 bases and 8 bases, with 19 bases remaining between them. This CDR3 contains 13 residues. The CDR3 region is CASLLLHRSEAFF. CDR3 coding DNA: TGTGCCAGCCTTCTGCTTCACAGGTCCGAAGCTTTCTTT.

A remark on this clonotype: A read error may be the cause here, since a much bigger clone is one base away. The CDR3 bases are TGTGCCCGCAGCCTTAGGGGGGGGACTAGCGCGATCTATGAGCAGTTCTTC. Translation gives CARSLRGGTSAIYEQFF. V usage is TRBV7-3 and J usage is TRBJ2-1; 10 bases map to TRBD2. This CDR3 region has 17 residues. The germline gives CDR1 SGHTA, CDR2 FQGTGA.

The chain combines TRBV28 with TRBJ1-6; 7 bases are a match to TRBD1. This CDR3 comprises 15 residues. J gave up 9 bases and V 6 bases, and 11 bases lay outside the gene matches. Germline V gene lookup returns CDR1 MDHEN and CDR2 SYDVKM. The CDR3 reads CASRGGTARSSPLHF. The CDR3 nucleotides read TGTGCCAGCAGGGGCGGGACAGCTCGCAGTTCACCCCTCCACTTT.

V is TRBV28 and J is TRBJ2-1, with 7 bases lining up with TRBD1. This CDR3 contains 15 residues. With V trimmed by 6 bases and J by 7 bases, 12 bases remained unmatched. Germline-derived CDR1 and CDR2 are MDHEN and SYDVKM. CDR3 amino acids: CASRPTGSYRNEQFF. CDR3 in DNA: TGTGCCAGCAGGCCGACAGGGAGTTATCGTAATGAGCAGTTCTTC. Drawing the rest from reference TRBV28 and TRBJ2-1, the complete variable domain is DVKVTQSSRYLVKRTGEKVFLECVQDMDHENMFWYRQDPGLGLRLIYFSYDVKMKEKGDIPEGYSVSREKKERFSLILESASTNQTSMYLCASRPTGSYRNEQFFGPGTRLTVL.

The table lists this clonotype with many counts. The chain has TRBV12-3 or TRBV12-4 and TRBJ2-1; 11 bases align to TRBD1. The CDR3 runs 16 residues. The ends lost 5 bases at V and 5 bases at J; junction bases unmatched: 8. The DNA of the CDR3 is TGTGCCAGCAGTCCGAGGACAGGGGGCGAGAACAATGAGCAGTTCTTC. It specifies CASSPRTGGENNEQFF.

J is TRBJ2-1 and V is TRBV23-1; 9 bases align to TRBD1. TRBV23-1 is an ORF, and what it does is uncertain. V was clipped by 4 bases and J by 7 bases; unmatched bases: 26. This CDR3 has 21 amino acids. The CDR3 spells CASSLGQLRRTSDRGRNEQFF. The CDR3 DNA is TGCGCCAGCAGTCTCGGCCAGTTGAGACGAACTTCGGACAGGGGTCGGAATGAGCAGTTCTTC.

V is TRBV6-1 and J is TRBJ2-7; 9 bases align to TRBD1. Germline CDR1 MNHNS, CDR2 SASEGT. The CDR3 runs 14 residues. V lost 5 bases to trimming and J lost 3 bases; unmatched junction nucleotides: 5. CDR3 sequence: CASSQRQGGYEQYF. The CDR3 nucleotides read TGTGCCAGCAGTCAGAGACAGGGGGGCTACGAGCAGTACTTC.

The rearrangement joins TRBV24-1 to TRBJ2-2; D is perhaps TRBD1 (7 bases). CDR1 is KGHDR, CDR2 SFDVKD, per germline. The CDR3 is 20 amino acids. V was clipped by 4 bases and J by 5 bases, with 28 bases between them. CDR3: CATSDPNDLIRQGGTGELFF. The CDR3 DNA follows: TGTGCCACCAGTGACCCAAACGATTTGATACGGCAGGGGGGTACCGGGGAGCTGTTTTTT.

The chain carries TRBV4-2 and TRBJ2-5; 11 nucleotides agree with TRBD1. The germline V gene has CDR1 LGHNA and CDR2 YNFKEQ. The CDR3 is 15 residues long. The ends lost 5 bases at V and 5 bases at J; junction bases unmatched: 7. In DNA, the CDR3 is TGTGCCAGCAGCGGCCAGGACAGGGGGCCTGAGACCCAGTACTTC. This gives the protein CASSGQDRGPETQYF.

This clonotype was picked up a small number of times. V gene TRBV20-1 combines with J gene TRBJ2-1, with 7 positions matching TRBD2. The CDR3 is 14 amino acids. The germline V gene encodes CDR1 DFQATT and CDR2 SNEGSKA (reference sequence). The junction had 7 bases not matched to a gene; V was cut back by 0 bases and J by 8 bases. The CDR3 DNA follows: TGCAGTGCTAGAGATCGGACGGGAGGCTATGAGCAGTTCTTC. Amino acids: CSARDRTGGYEQFF.

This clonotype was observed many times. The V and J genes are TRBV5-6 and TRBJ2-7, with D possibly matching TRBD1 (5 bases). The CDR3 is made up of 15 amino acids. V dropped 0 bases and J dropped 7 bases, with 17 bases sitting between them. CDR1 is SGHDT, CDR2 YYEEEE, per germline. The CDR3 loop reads CASSLVGQGVGEQYF. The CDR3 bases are TGTGCCAGCAGCTTGGTCGGGCAGGGTGTTGGGGAGCAGTACTTC.

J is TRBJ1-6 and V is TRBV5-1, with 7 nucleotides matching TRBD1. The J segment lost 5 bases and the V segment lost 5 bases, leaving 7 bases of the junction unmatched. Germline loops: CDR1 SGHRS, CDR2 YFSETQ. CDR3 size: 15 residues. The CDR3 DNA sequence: TGCGCCAGCAGGCCGACAGGGACTAATAATTCACCCCTCCACTTT. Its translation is CASRPTGTNNSPLHF. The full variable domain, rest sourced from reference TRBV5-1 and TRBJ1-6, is KAGVTQTPRYLIKTRGQQVTLSCSPISGHRSVSWYQQTPGQGLQFLFEYFSETQRNKGNFPGRFSGRQFSNSRSEMNVSTLELGDSALYLCASRPTGTNNSPLHFGNGTRLTVT.

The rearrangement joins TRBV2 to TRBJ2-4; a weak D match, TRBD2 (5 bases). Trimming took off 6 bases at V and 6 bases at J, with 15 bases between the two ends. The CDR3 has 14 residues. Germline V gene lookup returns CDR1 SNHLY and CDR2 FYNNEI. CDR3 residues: CASRDSGPRNIQYF. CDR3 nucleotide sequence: TGTGCCAGCAGGGACTCCGGGCCTCGAAACATTCAGTACTTC.

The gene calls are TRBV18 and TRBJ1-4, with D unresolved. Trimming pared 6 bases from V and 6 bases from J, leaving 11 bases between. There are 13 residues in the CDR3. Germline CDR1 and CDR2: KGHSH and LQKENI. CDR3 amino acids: CASSPNDYEKLFF. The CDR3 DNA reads TGTGCCAGCTCCCCAAACGACTATGAAAAACTGTTTTTT.

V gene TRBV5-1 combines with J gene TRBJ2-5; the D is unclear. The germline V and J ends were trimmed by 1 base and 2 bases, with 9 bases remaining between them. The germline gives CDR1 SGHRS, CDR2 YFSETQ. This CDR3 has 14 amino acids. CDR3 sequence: CASSLYSLQETQYF. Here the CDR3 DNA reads TGCGCCAGCAGCTTGTACAGCTTACAAGAGACCCAGTACTTC.